This T cell receptor beta chain was captured in a study of naive and memory T cell subsets. Study-wide points: Expression changes during T cell differentiation may affect RNA-based TCR counts.

The beta constant-region primer was an equimolar mix of two oligonucleotides covering TRBC1 and TRBC2. Four rounds of PCR amplified the ligated cDNA using nested alpha and beta constant-region primers plus SP2. MiXCR, run by TCRdb on the UMI-ligation and nested PCR reads, gives a single entry per CDR3 protein. The data contain around 160,000 distinct CDR3 sequences, about 17% of them singletons. The CDR3 runs to 14 residues. Germline assignment: CDR1 LGHDT and CDR2 YNNKEL (reference sequence). V gave up 1 base and J gave up 3 bases, with 10 bases separating them. A note on this clonotype: Its antigen is not known.

Separate alpha and beta amplification began at the second PCR step. This TCR was sampled from a human donor in good health. The sample consisted of naive CD4+ T cells from blood. The chain couples TRBV3-1 to TRBJ2-7, with D possibly TRBD2 on 5 matching bases. CDR3: CASSQGSSSYEQYF. CDR3 DNA sequence: TGTGCCAGCAGCCAAGGGTCTAGCAGCTACGAGCAGTACTTC.